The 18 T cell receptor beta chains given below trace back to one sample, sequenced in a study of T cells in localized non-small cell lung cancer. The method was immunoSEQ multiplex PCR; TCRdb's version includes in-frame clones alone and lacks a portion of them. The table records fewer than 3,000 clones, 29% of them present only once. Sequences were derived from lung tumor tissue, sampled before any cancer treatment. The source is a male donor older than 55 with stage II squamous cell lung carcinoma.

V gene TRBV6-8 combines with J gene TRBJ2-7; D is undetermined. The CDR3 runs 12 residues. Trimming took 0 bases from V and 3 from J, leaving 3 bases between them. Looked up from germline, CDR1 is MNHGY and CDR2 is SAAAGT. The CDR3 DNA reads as TGTGCCAGCAGTTACTCCCTCTACGAGCAGTACTTC. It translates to CASSYSLYEQYF.

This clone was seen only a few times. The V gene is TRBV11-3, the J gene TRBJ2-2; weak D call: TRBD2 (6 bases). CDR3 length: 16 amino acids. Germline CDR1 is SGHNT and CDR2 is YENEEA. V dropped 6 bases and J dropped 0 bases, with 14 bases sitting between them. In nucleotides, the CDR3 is TGTGCCAGCAGGACATTCGGGACTTCGAACACCGGGGAGCTGTTTTTT. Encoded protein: CASRTFGTSNTGELFF. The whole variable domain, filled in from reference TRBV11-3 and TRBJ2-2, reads EAGVVQSPRYKIIEKKQPVAFWCNPISGHNTLYWYLQNLGQGPELLIRYENEEAVDDSQLPKDRFSAERLKGVDSTLKIQPAELGDSAVYLCASRTFGTSNTGELFFGEGSRLTVL.

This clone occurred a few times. CDR3 nucleotide sequence: TGTGCCAGCAGCGTAGACCCTTGGGGCTACGAGGAGCAGTACTTC. Protein: CASSVDPWGYEEQYF. This chain links TRBV9 with TRBJ2-7, with D maybe TRBD1 (5 bases). The germline V and J ends were trimmed by 0 bases and 7 bases, with 17 bases remaining between them. The length of the CDR3 is 15 residues. The V gene's germline CDR1 is SGDLS and CDR2 YYNGEE.

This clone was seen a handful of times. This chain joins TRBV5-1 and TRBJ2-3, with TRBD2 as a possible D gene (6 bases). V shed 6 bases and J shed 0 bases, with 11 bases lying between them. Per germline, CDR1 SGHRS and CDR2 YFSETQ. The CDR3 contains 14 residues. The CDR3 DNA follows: TGCGCCAGCAACGGAGGGGCTAGCACAGATACGCAGTATTTT. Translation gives CASNGGASTDTQYF.

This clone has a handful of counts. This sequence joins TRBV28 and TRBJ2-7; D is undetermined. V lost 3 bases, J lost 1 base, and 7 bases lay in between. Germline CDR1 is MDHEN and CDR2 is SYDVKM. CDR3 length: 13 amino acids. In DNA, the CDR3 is TGTGCCAGCAGTTTGGGCAGATCCTACGAGCAGTACTTC. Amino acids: CASSLGRSYEQYF.

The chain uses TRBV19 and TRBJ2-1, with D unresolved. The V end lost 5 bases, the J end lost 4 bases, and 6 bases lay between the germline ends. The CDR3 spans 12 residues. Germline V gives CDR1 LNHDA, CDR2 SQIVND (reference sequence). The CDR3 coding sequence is TGTGCCAGTAGTGAGAGTTACAATGAGCAGTTCTTC. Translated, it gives CASSESYNEQFF. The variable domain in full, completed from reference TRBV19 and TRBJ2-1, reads DGGITQSPKYLFRKEGQNVTLSCEQNLNHDAMYWYRQDPGQGLRLIYYSQIVNDFQKGDIAEGYSVSREKKESFPLTVTSAQKNPTAFYLCASSESYNEQFFGPGTRLTVL.

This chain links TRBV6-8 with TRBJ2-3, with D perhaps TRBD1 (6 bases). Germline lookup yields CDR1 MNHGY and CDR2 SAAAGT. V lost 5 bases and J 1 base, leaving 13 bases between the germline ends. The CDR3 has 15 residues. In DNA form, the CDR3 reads TGTGCCAGCAGTGAGAAGGGGGAACGCACAGATACGCAGTATTTT. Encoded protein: CASSEKGERTDTQYF.

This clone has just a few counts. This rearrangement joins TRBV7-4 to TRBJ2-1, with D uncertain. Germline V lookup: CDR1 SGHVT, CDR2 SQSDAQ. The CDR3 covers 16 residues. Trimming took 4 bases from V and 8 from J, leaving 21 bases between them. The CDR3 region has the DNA TGTGCCAGCAGCTACGGCGTCTTTGCGGATTACGATGAGCAGTTCTTC. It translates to CASSYGVFADYDEQFF. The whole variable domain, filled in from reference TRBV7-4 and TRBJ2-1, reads GAGVSQSPRYKVAKRGRDVALRCDSISGHVTLYWYRQTLGQGSEVLTYSQSDAQRDKSGRPSGRFSAERPERSVSTLKIQRTEQGDSAVYLCASSYGVFADYDEQFFGPGTRLTVL.

In DNA, the CDR3 is TGTGCCAGTGGAGAACGGTGGAATGGCTACACCTTC. Encoded protein: CASGERWNGYTF. The chain links TRBV19 to TRBJ1-2, with no clear D. V shed 8 bases and J shed 6 bases, with 13 bases lying between them. The CDR3 covers 12 residues. CDR1 is LNHDA and CDR2 is SQIVND in the germline V gene (reference sequence).

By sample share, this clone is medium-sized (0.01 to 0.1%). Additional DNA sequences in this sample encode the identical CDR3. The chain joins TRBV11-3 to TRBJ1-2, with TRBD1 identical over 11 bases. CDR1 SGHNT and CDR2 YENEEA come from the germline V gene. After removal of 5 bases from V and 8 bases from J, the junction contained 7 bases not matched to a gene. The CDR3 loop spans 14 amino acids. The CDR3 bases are TGTGCCAGCAGCCCCGGACAGGGGGCCGACGGCTACACCTTC. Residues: CASSPGQGADGYTF.

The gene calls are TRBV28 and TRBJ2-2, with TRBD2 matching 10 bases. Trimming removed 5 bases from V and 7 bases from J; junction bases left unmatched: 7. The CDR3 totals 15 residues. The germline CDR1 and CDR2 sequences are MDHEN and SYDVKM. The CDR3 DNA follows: TGTGCCAGCAGTCTCCCTAGCGGGGGTAGCGGGGAGCTGTTTTTT. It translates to CASSLPSGGSGELFF.

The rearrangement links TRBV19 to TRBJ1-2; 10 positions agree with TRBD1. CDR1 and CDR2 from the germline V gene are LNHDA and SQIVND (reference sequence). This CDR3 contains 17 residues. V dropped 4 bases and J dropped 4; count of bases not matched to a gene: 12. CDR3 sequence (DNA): TGTGCCAGTAGTACGGGGACAGGGGTTCGCCCCAGCTATGGCTACACCTTC. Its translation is CASSTGTGVRPSYGYTF.

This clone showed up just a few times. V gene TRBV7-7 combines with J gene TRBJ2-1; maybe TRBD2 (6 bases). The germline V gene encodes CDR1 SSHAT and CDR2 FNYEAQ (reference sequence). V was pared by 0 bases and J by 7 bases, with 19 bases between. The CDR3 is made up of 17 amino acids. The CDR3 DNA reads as TGTGCCAGCAGCTTAGCTGGGGGAGGCCGGATTGAGAATGAGCAGTTCTTC. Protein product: CASSLAGGGRIENEQFF.

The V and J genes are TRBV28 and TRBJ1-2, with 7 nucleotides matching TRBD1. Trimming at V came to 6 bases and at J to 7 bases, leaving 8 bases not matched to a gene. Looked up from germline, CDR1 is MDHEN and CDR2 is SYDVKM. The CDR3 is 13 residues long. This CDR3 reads CASSRDRDLGYTF. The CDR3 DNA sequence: TGTGCCAGCAGCCGGGACAGAGATCTTGGCTACACCTTC.

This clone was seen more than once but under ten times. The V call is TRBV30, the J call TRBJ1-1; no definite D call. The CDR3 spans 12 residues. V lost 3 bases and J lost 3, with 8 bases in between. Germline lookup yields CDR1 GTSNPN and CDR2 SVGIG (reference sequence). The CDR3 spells CAWRGGDTEAFF. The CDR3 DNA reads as TGTGCCTGGAGGGGCGGGGACACTGAAGCTTTCTTT.

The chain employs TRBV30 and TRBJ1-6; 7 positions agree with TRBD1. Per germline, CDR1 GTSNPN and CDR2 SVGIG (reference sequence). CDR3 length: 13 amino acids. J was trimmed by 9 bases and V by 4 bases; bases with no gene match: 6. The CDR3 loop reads CAWNKGAVSPLHF. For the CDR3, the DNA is TGTGCCTGGAATAAGGGGGCGGTTTCACCCCTCCACTTT.

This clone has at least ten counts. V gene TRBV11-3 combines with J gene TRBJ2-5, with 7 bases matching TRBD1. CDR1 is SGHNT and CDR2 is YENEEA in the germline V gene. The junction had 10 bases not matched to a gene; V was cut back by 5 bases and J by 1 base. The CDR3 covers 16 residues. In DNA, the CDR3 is TGTGCCAGCAGCACGGGGACAGTGGGGTCCCAAGAGACCCAGTACTTC. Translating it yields CASSTGTVGSQETQYF.

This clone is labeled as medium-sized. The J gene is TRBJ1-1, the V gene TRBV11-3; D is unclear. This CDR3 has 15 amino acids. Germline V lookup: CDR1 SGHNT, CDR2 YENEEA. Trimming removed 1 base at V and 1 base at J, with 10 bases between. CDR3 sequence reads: CASSLVRNPNTEAFF. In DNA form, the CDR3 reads TGTGCCAGCAGCTTAGTGAGGAACCCGAACACTGAAGCTTTCTTT. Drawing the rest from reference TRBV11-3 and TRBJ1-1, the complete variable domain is EAGVVQSPRYKIIEKKQPVAFWCNPISGHNTLYWYLQNLGQGPELLIRYENEEAVDDSQLPKDRFSAERLKGVDSTLKIQPAELGDSAVYLCASSLVRNPNTEAFFGQGTRLTVV.